The 17 T cell receptor beta chains in this list originate from one sample, sequenced in a study of blood T cell repertoires in COVID-19 (TCRdb year 2020). The library was made by the immunoSEQ multiplex PCR assay. As stored in TCRdb, this immuneACCESS dataset retains in-frame rearrangements with V and J assigned. A fraction of the clones does not appear; measured against another copy, unresolved V genes explain less than half of the discrepancy, and the remainder lacks a known reason. Recorded for this sample are a few hundred thousand clones; over 75% of them occurred a single time. Clones ranked in the top ten supply roughly 1% of the sample. Sample: PBMCs or T cells enriched from blood (not recorded which). These TCRs come from a man between 18 and 35 years old who had recovered from COVID-19.

The CDR3 bases are TGTGCCAGCAGTGCCCTTAGCGGGAGGCGGACCCTCAGCTCCTACGAGCAGTACTTC. This translates into CASSALSGRRTLSSYEQYF. This chain uses TRBV6-2 or TRBV6-3 with TRBJ2-7, with 10 bases identical to TRBD2. The V gene's germline CDR1 is MNHEY and CDR2 SVGEGT. V shed 5 bases, J shed 0 bases, and the junction held 16 bases outside the gene matches. The CDR3 is made up of 19 amino acids.

The rearrangement uses TRBV19 and TRBJ1-5; TRBD1 is a possible D gene (5 bases). Germline V gene data show CDR1 as LNHDA and CDR2 as SQIVND (reference sequence). CDR3 length: 14 amino acids. The ends were cut back, 3 bases at V and 1 base at J, with 7 bases in the middle. The DNA for the CDR3 is TGTGCCAGTAGTATGGGGCCAAGCAATCAGCCCCAGCATTTT. Its protein product is CASSMGPSNQPQHF.

The chain has TRBV6-5 and TRBJ2-6, with D unclear. Germline CDR1 is MNHEY and CDR2 is SVGAGI. The CDR3 has 15 residues. The V end lost 4 bases, the J end lost 0 bases, and 7 bases lay between the germline ends. CDR3 coding DNA: TGTGCCAGCAGTTCCTCCTCCTCTGGGGCCAACGTCCTGACTTTC. Translated: CASSSSSSGANVLTF.

The DNA for the CDR3 is TGTGCCAGCAGCTTGGTTCAGGGGAATTACAATGAGCAGTTCTTC. This gives the protein CASSLVQGNYNEQFF. The chain uses TRBV5-4 and TRBJ2-1; maybe TRBD1 (6 bases). The V and J ends lost 0 bases and 4 bases respectively, with 11 bases between them. The V gene's germline CDR1 is SGHNT and CDR2 YYREEE (reference sequence). The CDR3 covers 15 residues. The variable domain in full, with the rest retrieved from reference TRBV5-4 and TRBJ2-1, is ETGVTQSPTHLIKTRGQQVTLRCSSQSGHNTVSWYQQALGQGPQFIFQYYREEENGRGNFPPRFSGLQFPNYSSELNVNALELDDSALYLCASSLVQGNYNEQFFGPGTRLTVL.

The table lists this clone with a count of one. V and J are TRBV12-3 or TRBV12-4 and TRBJ1-1; TRBD1 is a possible D gene (5 bases). The CDR3 runs 12 residues. Trimming removed 4 bases from V and 6 bases from J, with 9 bases in between. The CDR3 sequence is CASSSGYSEAFF. DNA for the CDR3: TGTGCCAGCAGTTCAGGGTATTCTGAAGCTTTCTTT.

This chain connects TRBV6-2 or TRBV6-3 to TRBJ2-1; TRBD1 matches 8 bases. Losses at the gene ends were 0 bases for V and 7 bases for J; bases not matched to a gene: 8. This CDR3 has 16 amino acids. Looked up from germline, CDR1 is MNHEY and CDR2 is SVGEGT. The CDR3 spells CASSYSQGQGRNEQFF. DNA of the CDR3: TGTGCCAGCAGTTACTCGCAAGGACAGGGAAGGAATGAGCAGTTCTTC.

The sample holds one count of this clone. The V and J genes are TRBV7-2 and TRBJ2-1; no reliable D call. CDR3 size: 14 residues. The germline gives CDR1 SGHTA, CDR2 FQGNSA. V was clipped by 1 base and J by 8 bases, with 12 bases between them. The CDR3 DNA sequence: TGTGCCAGCAGCTTAGTGCTCCCACCGGATGAGCAGTTCTTC. It codes for CASSLVLPPDEQFF.

CDR3 loop: CASSFGQGERREKLFF. The CDR3 DNA follows: TGTGCCAGCAGTTTTGGACAGGGGGAAAGGAGAGAAAAACTGTTTTTT. The chain employs TRBV27 and TRBJ1-4, with TRBD1 matching over 10 bases. The germline gives CDR1 MNHEY, CDR2 SMNVEV (reference sequence). The CDR3 loop spans 16 amino acids. The ends lost 3 bases at V and 8 bases at J; junction bases unmatched: 9.

The chain joins TRBV4-2 to TRBJ1-6; 8 bases are shared with TRBD1. The germline CDR1 and CDR2 sequences are LGHNA and YNFKEQ. The CDR3 totals 16 residues. V shed 0 bases, J shed 7 bases, and the junction held 5 bases outside the gene matches. CDR3 DNA sequence: TGTGCCAGCAGCCAAGAGCCGGGACAGGCCAATTCACCCCTCCACTTT. Amino acids: CASSQEPGQANSPLHF.

The chain has TRBV2 and TRBJ2-1, with TRBD1 matching 7 bases. This CDR3 region has 14 residues. Losses at the gene ends were 7 bases for V and 2 bases for J; bases not matched to a gene: 5. Germline CDR1 SNHLY, CDR2 FYNNEI. This CDR3 reads CASKGQGAYNEQFF. DNA of the CDR3: TGTGCCAGCAAGGGGCAGGGGGCCTACAATGAGCAGTTCTTC.

V and J are TRBV6-5 and TRBJ1-2; D not certain. The CDR3 sequence is 12 residues long. The germline gives CDR1 MNHEY, CDR2 SVGAGI. Trimming left V 11 bases short and J 4 bases short, with 14 bases between. CDR3 nucleotides: TGTGCCTCAAAAGAGGGCTCCTATGGCTACACCTTC. As protein: CASKEGSYGYTF.

The chain has TRBV5-1 and TRBJ2-1, with D unresolved. Germline-derived CDR1 and CDR2 are SGHRS and YFSETQ. Trimming shortened V by 0 bases and J by 0 bases, and 10 bases separated the two germline ends. The CDR3 extends over 16 amino acids. CDR3 region: CASSLDPPSSYNEQFF. The CDR3 DNA is TGCGCCAGCAGCTTGGATCCCCCGAGCTCCTACAATGAGCAGTTCTTC.

J is TRBJ1-5 and V is TRBV6-4, with a weak D call TRBD1 (5 bases). V lost 5 bases and J lost 7, with 12 bases in between. Germline-derived CDR1 and CDR2 are MRHNA and SNTAGT. There are 13 residues in the CDR3. The CDR3 coding sequence is TGTGCCAGCAGTTCAGGGATAGGGCAGCCCCAGCATTTT. This sequence encodes CASSSGIGQPQHF.

This clone was seen a few times. The chain carries TRBV7-2 and TRBJ2-5, with 11 nucleotides matching TRBD2. The V segment lost 3 bases and the J segment 5 bases; nucleotides outside the gene matches: 8. CDR3 length: 16 amino acids. CDR1 and CDR2 from the germline V gene are SGHTA and FQGNSA. CDR3 coding DNA: TGTGCCAGCAGCTTTCTAGCGGGAGGTCGGAGGGAGACCCAGTACTTC. It encodes CASSFLAGGRRETQYF.

The V and J genes are TRBV27 and TRBJ2-7; 8 positions match TRBD2. After removal of 0 bases from V and 4 bases from J, the junction contained 11 bases not matched to a gene. This CDR3 is 17 amino acids long. From germline, CDR1 is MNHEY and CDR2 SMNVEV (reference sequence). The CDR3 protein is CASSLSRPQRGFYEQYF. CDR3 nucleotides: TGTGCCAGCAGTTTATCGAGGCCCCAGCGGGGGTTTTACGAGCAGTACTTC.

The chain recombines TRBV7-8 with TRBJ2-3; 8 nucleotides match TRBD2. The CDR3 runs 16 residues. Trimming removed 5 bases from V and 0 bases from J; junction bases left unmatched: 7. Germline lookup yields CDR1 SGHVS and CDR2 FQNEAQ. The CDR3 DNA reads as TGTGCCAGCAGCACTCGAGGCGGGGGGAGCACAGATACGCAGTATTTT. It specifies CASSTRGGGSTDTQYF.

The chain has TRBV4-1 and TRBJ2-5, with D perhaps TRBD2 (5 bases). V lost 4 bases, J lost 5 bases, and 14 bases lay in between. This CDR3 has 14 amino acids. Germline loops: CDR1 MGHRA, CDR2 YSYEKL. The CDR3 spells CASSLFLGGETQYF. The CDR3 nucleotides are TGCGCCAGCAGCCTTTTTCTAGGCGGGGAGACCCAGTACTTC.